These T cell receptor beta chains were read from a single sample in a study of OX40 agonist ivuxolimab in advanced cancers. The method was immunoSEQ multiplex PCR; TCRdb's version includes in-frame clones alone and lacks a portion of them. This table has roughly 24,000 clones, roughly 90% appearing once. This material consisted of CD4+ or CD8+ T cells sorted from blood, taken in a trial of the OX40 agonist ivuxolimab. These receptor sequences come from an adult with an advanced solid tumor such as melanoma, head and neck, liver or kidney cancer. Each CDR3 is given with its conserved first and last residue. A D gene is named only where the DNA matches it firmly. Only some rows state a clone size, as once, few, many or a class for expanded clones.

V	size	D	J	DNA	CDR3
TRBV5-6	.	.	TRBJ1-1	TGTGCCAGCAGCTCGGGGTTTGGGGGCCCTGAAGCTTTCTTT	CASSSGFGGPEAFF
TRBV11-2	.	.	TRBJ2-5	TGTGCCAGCAGCTTAATAATTCGGGTTACTCAAGAGACCCAGTACTTC	CASSLIIRVTQETQYF
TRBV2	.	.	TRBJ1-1	TGTGCCAGCGGCGGGGCAGGCGTTAACACTGAAGCTTTCTTT	CASGGAGVNTEAFF
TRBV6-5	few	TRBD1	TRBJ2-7	TGTGCCAGCAGTTACTCGGGACAGGACACCTACGAGCAGTACTTC	CASSYSGQDTYEQYF
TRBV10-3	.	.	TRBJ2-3	TGTGCCTCCGGACTCGACACAGATACGCAGTATTTT	CASGLDTDTQYF
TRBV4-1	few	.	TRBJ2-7	TGCGCCAGCAGCGCTTATAGCGAGCAGTACTTC	CASSAYSEQYF
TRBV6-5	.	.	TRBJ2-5	TGTGCCAGCAGTTACTCTCCAGGGACACAAGAGACCCAGTACTTC	CASSYSPGTQETQYF
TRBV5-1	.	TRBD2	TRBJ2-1	TGCGCCAGCAGGGGACTAGCGGGAGGGCGGGGCTACAATGAGCAGTTCTTC	CASRGLAGGRGYNEQFF
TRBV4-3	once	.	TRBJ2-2	TGCGCCAGCAGCCAAGGGACAGTTAGCGGGGAGCTGTTTTTT	CASSQGTVSGELFF
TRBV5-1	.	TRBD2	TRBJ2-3	TGCGCCAGCAGCGTTATAGCGGGGGAGAGCACAGATACGCAGTATTTT	CASSVIAGESTDTQYF
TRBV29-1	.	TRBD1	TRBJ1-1	TGCAGCGTCCAGACAGGGTCGAACACTGAAGCTTTCTTT	CSVQTGSNTEAFF
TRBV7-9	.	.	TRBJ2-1	TGTGCCAGCAGCTTAGGTGGGGGACCCAATGAGCAGTTCTTC	CASSLGGGPNEQFF
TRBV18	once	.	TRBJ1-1	TGTGCCAGCTCACAGGACAGTCCCTGGAGCACTGAAGCTTTCTTT	CASSQDSPWSTEAFF
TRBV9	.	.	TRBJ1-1	TGTGCCAGCAGCGTTACAGGGTCGAACACTGAAGCTTTCTTT	CASSVTGSNTEAFF
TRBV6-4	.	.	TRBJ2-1	TGTGCCAGCAGTCAGGGACTTCCCGGTGAGCAGTTCTTC	CASSQGLPGEQFF
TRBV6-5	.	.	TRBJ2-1	TGTGCCAGCAGTGAGGGGGGGACCTTGGATGAGCAGTTCTTC	CASSEGGTLDEQFF
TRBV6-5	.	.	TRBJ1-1	TGTGCCAGCAGGGATAATACTGAAGCTTTCTTT	CASRDNTEAFF
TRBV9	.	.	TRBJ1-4	TGTGCCAGCAGCTCAGGACAATTAACTAATGAAAAACTGTTTTTT	CASSSGQLTNEKLFF
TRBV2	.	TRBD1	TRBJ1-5	TGTGCCAGCAGGGGGACAGGTCCAAATCAGCCCCAGCATTTT	CASRGTGPNQPQHF
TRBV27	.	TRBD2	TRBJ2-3	TGTGCCAGCAGTGCGGGGGGGCCTTATACGCAGTATTTT	CASSAGGPYTQYF
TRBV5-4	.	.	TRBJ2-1	TGTGCCAGCAGCTTGATGGCAGGGAATGAGTTCTTC	CASSLMAGNEFF
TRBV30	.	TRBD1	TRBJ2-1	TGTGCCTGGAGTAACAGGGGAAATGAGCAGTTCTTC	CAWSNRGNEQFF
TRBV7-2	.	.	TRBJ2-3	TGTGCCAGCAGCATCACACTTAGCACAGATACGCAGTATTTT	CASSITLSTDTQYF
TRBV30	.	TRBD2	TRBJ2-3	TGTGCCTGGAGTGTGGGACTAGAAACAGATACGCAGTATTTT	CAWSVGLETDTQYF
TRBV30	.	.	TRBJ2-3	TGTGCCTGGAACCCGACTGCGTACACAGATACGCAGTATTTT	CAWNPTAYTDTQYF
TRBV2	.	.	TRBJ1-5	TGTGCCAGCAGGCTAAGTATGTCAAATCAGCCCCAGCATTTT	CASRLSMSNQPQHF
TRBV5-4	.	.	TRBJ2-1	TGTGCCAGCAGCTTAAGAGGGATTGATGAGCAGTTCTTC	CASSLRGIDEQFF
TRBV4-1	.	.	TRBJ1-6	TGCGCCAGCAGTGACGAATTTTATTCACCCCTCCACTTT	CASSDEFYSPLHF
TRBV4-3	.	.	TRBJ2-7	TGCGCCAGCAGCCTTTTCTTAGCAGGCCTCAACGAGCAGTACTTC	CASSLFLAGLNEQYF
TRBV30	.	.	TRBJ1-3	TGTGCCTGGACTCGTGTGCTCAGGGAATTTGGAAACACCATATATTTT	CAWTRVLREFGNTIYF
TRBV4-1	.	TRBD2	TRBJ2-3	TGCGCCAGCAGCTTGGGACTAGCGGGAGGAGATACGCAGTATTTT	CASSLGLAGGDTQYF
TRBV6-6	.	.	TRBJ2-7	TGTGCCAGCAGTTTACAGGCCAGTAGATCCTACGAGCAGTACTTC	CASSLQASRSYEQYF
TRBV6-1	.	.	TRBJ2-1	TGTGCCAGCAGTGAAGCTCACGGGGTCTACAATGAGCAGTTCTTC	CASSEAHGVYNEQFF
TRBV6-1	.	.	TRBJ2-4	TGTGCCAGCAGTGAAGGCCGGACTCTAGCCAAAAACATTCAGTACTTC	CASSEGRTLAKNIQYF
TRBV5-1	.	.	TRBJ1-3	TGCGCCAGCAGCCCAGGTTGGTCAGGGTCCTCTGGAAACACCATATATTTT	CASSPGWSGSSGNTIYF
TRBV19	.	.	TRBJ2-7	TGTGCCAGTAGTACCGGCTCTCAAGGGGGGCGCTACGAGCAGTACTTC	CASSTGSQGGRYEQYF
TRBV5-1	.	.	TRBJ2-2	TGCGCCAGCAGCTTGGTGGCGGGGGCAAATGCCGGGGAGCTGTTTTTT	CASSLVAGANAGELFF
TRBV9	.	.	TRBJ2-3	TGTGCCAGCAGCGTAGGGGGGGAAGTATCAGATACGCAGTATTTT	CASSVGGEVSDTQYF
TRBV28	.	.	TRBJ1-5	TGTGCCAGCAGTTTTTTATCCTCGGGGCTCAATCAGCCCCAGCATTTT	CASSFLSSGLNQPQHF
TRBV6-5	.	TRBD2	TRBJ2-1	TGTGCCAGCAGTTACTCCAGCGGGAGGGCCCATGAGCAGTTCTTC	CASSYSSGRAHEQFF
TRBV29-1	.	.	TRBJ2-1	TGCAGCGTTGAGGAACGGTACAATGAGCAGTTCTTC	CSVEERYNEQFF
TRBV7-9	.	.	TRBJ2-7	TGTGCCAGCAAAGCCCGGGACTCCTACGAGCAGTACTTC	CASKARDSYEQYF
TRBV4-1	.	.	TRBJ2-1	TGCGCCAGCAGCCAAGTGCCCATAGCGGCGGATGAGCAGTTCTTC	CASSQVPIAADEQFF
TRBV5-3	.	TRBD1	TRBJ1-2	TGTGCCAGAAGCCCAGAAACAGGGGCGACGCCTAACTATGGCTACACCTTC	CARSPETGATPNYGYTF
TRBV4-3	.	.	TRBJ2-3	TGCGCCAGCAGCCAAGATTCCGGCGGATCCACAGATACGCAGTATTTT	CASSQDSGGSTDTQYF
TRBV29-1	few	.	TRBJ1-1	TGCAGCGTGGTGACAGCTGAAGCTTTCTTT	CSVVTAEAFF
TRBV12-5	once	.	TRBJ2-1	TGTGCTAGTGGTTTGATGGGACTTTCCTACAATGAGCAGTTCTTC	CASGLMGLSYNEQFF
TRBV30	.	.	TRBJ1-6	TGTGCCTGGAGTGTAGGACGGAGCTCCTATAATTCACCCCTCCACTTT	CAWSVGRSSYNSPLHF
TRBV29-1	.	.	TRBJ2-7	TGCAGCGTTGAGTGCGAGCAGTACTTC	CSVECEQYF
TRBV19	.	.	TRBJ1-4	TGTGCCAGTTTCAATACAACTAATGAAAAACTGTTTTTT	CASFNTTNEKLFF
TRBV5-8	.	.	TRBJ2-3	TGTGCCAGCAGAGGGGGAGCGGGGACCCACACAGATACGCAGTATTTT	CASRGGAGTHTDTQYF
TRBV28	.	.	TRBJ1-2	TGTGCCAGCAGTCAGGGTGGCTATGGCTACACCTTC	CASSQGGYGYTF
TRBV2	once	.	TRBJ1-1	TGTGCCAGCAGTCCGGTTGTGAACACTGAAGCTTTCTTT	CASSPVVNTEAFF
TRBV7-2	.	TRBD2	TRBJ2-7	TGTGCCAGCAGCTTAGTCCCACTAGCGGAGCTGTACTTC	CASSLVPLAELYF